The clone carrying this T cell receptor beta chain showed up just a few times. The antigen remains undetermined. The data were obtained in a study of PD-1 blockade in classical Hodgkin lymphoma. General study findings and limits: Baseline TCR diversity was reportedly lower in newly diagnosed patients than healthy donors.

Sequencing used immunoSEQ multiplex PCR; TCRdb keeps in-frame clones, though not all of them. Of about 10,000 clones in the sample, roughly 80% were seen once. Every patient relapsed after autologous stem cell transplantation, and brentuximab vedotin exposure varied. Germline values: CDR1 MDHEN, CDR2 SYDVKM. The V and J ends lost 3 bases and 6 bases respectively, with 12 bases between them. The CDR3 is made up of 14 amino acids. This sequence joins TRBV28 and TRBJ1-5; maybe TRBD1 (5 bases). Sample: peripheral blood mononuclear cells (PBMCs), taken at baseline. The clonotype comes from a human donor with classical Hodgkin lymphoma. CDR3 residues: CASSLAGNGQPQHF. CDR3 nucleotides: TGTGCCAGCAGTTTGGCAGGGAATGGTCAGCCCCAGCATTTT. The full variable domain, completed using reference TRBV28 and TRBJ1-5, is DVKVTQSSRYLVKRTGEKVFLECVQDMDHENMFWYRQDPGLGLRLIYFSYDVKMKEKGDIPEGYSVSREKKERFSLILESASTNQTSMYLCASSLAGNGQPQHFGDGTRLSIL.